These T cell receptor beta chains were read from a single sample in a study of identifying expanded T cells in peripheral blood. Libraries were prepared by immunoSEQ multiplex PCR; TCRdb keeps only in-frame clonotypes and omits some of them. The sample lists about 58,000 clones; approximately 90% were seen once. What was sequenced was blood. These receptors came from a person aged 18-70 years in good health. Each CDR3 is given with its conserved first and last residue. The order of the fields is D gene, J gene, V gene, clone size, CDR3 protein, CDR3 DNA. The D gene is left open where the match is weak. Clone size appears in some rows only: once, few, many, or a class for an expanded clone.

.,TRBJ1-1,TRBV19,.,CASSIRIGGVESTEAFF,TGTGCCAGTAGTATACGAATTGGGGGCGTTGAAAGCACTGAAGCTTTCTTT
.,TRBJ2-5,TRBV20-1,.,CSAKVLETQYF,TGCAGTGCTAAGGTGTTAGAGACCCAGTACTTC
TRBD2,TRBJ2-5,TRBV18,.,CASSLNSGSFETQYF,TGTGCCAGCTCACTTAATAGCGGGAGTTTCGAGACCCAGTACTTC
.,TRBJ1-5,TRBV28,.,CASRTIVRVQPQHF,TGTGCCAGCAGAACTATAGTAAGGGTTCAGCCCCAGCATTTT
.,TRBJ2-5,TRBV2,.,CASSESREETQYF,TGTGCCAGCAGTGAGAGCAGGGAAGAGACCCAGTACTTC
TRBD1,TRBJ1-2,TRBV19,.,CASSTTGGKLSYGYTF,TGTGCCAGTAGTACAACAGGGGGCAAATTAAGCTATGGCTACACCTTC
TRBD2,TRBJ2-1,TRBV7-6,.,CASSSTGGINEQFF,TGTGCCAGCAGCTCGACGGGGGGGATAAATGAGCAGTTCTTC
.,TRBJ1-3,TRBV11-2,.,CASSPDGLSGNTIYF,TGTGCCAGCAGCCCGGACGGACTCTCTGGAAACACCATATATTTT
.,TRBJ1-5,TRBV5-1,.,CASSFQFGQPQHF,TGCGCCAGCAGCTTCCAGTTTGGTCAGCCCCAGCATTTT
.,TRBJ2-2,TRBV2,.,CASSDRGMVFLGELFF,TGTGCCAGCAGTGACAGGGGAATGGTTTTCTTGGGGGAGCTGTTTTTT
.,TRBJ2-7,TRBV7-2,.,CASSLVGTQGTGYEQYF,TGTGCCAGCAGCTTAGTGGGGACGCAGGGTACCGGCTACGAGCAGTACTTC
.,TRBJ2-3,TRBV28,.,CASSSHSDTQYF,TGTGCCAGCAGTTCCCACTCAGATACGCAGTATTTT
.,TRBJ2-3,TRBV27,.,CASSYLGQVYTDTQYF,TGTGCCAGCAGTTACCTAGGTCAGGTCTACACAGATACGCAGTATTTT
.,TRBJ2-1,TRBV5-1,.,CASSSNMGNEQFF,TGCGCCAGCAGCTCGAATATGGGCAATGAGCAGTTCTTC
TRBD1,TRBJ2-7,TRBV5-8,.,CASKETGVYEQYF,TGTGCCAGCAAAGAGACAGGGGTCTACGAGCAGTACTTC
.,TRBJ1-3,TRBV7-2,.,CASSFLGGNTIYF,TGTGCCAGCAGCTTTCTGGGTGGAAACACCATATATTTT
.,TRBJ2-3,TRBV2,.,CASSVRVSDTQYF,TGTGCCAGCAGTGTCAGAGTGTCAGATACGCAGTATTTT
.,TRBJ2-5,TRBV21-1,.,CASSRDSIQEETQYF,TGTGCCAGCAGCCGGGACAGTATCCAAGAAGAGACCCAGTACTTC
.,TRBJ1-5,TRBV7-8,.,CASSLLERIGNQPQHF,TGTGCCAGCAGCTTATTGGAGAGGATCGGCAATCAGCCCCAGCATTTT
.,TRBJ2-7,TRBV5-5,.,CASSSGVGGYEQYF,TGTGCCAGCAGCTCGGGGGTAGGGGGATACGAGCAGTACTTC
.,TRBJ2-5,TRBV9,.,CASSASPFETQYF,TGTGCCAGCAGCGCCTCTCCTTTTGAGACCCAGTACTTC
.,TRBJ1-5,TRBV21-1,few,CASTLRRTASNQPQHF,TGTGCCAGCACCCTGAGACGGACAGCTAGCAATCAGCCCCAGCATTTT
TRBD2,TRBJ2-3,TRBV4-3,few,CASSQVRGGPDTQYF,TGCGCCAGCAGCCAAGTACGGGGGGGTCCAGATACGCAGTATTTT
TRBD2,TRBJ2-1,TRBV9,.,CASSVVASGYNEQFF,TGTGCCAGCAGCGTAGTGGCTAGCGGGTACAATGAGCAGTTCTTC
.,TRBJ2-3,TRBV5-4,.,CASSLGGGGPTDTQYF,TGTGCCAGCAGCTTGGGGGGGGGCGGGCCCACAGATACGCAGTATTTT
.,TRBJ2-7,TRBV6-6,.,CASSQYYEQYF,TGTGCCAGCAGCCAATACTACGAGCAGTACTTC
.,TRBJ2-7,TRBV7-9,once,CASSFPGSYEQYF,TGTGCCAGCAGCTTCCCTGGATCCTACGAGCAGTACTTC
TRBD2,TRBJ2-2,TRBV28,once,CASSQIAGGGPGELFF,TGTGCCAGCAGTCAAATAGCGGGCGGGGGTCCCGGGGAGCTGTTTTTT
.,TRBJ1-5,TRBV19,few,CASSEQAGQPQHF,TGTGCCAGTAGTGAGCAGGCTGGCCAGCCCCAGCATTTT
.,TRBJ2-2,TRBV19,.,CASSTQRNTGELFF,TGTGCCAGTAGTACGCAGAGGAACACCGGGGAGCTGTTTTTT
.,TRBJ1-3,TRBV18,.,CASSQQGSGNTIYF,TGTGCCAGCTCACAACAGGGCTCTGGAAACACCATATATTTT
TRBD2,TRBJ2-1,TRBV12-5,.,CASGTTTSGRAGVLFF,TGTGCTAGTGGGACCACGACTAGCGGGAGGGCCGGAGTCCTGTTCTTC
.,TRBJ1-6,TRBV7-7,.,CASSPSLLAPLHF,TGTGCTAGCAGCCCCTCCCTTCTGGCACCCCTCCACTTT
TRBD1,TRBJ2-3,TRBV10-3,.,CATRQGQDTDTQYF,TGTGCCACCCGACAGGGCCAGGACACAGATACGCAGTATTTT
.,TRBJ1-1,TRBV19,.,CASSIGLNEAFF,TGTGCCAGTAGTATAGGGCTAAATGAAGCTTTCTTT
.,TRBJ1-3,TRBV2,.,CASSRVQGGNTIYF,TGTGCCAGCAGTAGGGTCCAGGGCGGAAACACCATATATTTT
.,TRBJ2-3,TRBV5-1,.,CASSLSSWSTDTQYF,TGCGCCAGCAGCTTGTCTTCCTGGAGCACAGATACGCAGTATTTT
TRBD1,TRBJ1-5,TRBV19,.,CASSIGDRAEQPQHF,TGTGCCAGTAGTATAGGGGACAGGGCGGAACAGCCCCAGCATTTT
.,TRBJ2-7,TRBV28,.,CASSLSHRAYEQYF,TGTGCCAGCAGTTTAAGTCACAGGGCCTACGAGCAGTACTTC
.,TRBJ2-7,TRBV18,.,CASSPPGHSEKYEQYF,TGTGCCAGCTCACCACCGGGGCACAGCGAGAAGTACGAGCAGTACTTC